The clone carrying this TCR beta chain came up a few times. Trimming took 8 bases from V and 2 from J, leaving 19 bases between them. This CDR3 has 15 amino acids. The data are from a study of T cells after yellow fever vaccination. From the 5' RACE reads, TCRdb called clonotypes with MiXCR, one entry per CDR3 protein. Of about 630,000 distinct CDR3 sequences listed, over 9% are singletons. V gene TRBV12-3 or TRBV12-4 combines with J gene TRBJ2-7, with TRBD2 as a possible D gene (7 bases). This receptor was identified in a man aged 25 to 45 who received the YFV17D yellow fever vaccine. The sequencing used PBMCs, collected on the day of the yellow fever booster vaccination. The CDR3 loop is CASGGGGRNAYEQYF. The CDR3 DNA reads TGTGCCAGCGGGGGGGGGGGCAGAAATGCCTACGAGCAGTACTTC.